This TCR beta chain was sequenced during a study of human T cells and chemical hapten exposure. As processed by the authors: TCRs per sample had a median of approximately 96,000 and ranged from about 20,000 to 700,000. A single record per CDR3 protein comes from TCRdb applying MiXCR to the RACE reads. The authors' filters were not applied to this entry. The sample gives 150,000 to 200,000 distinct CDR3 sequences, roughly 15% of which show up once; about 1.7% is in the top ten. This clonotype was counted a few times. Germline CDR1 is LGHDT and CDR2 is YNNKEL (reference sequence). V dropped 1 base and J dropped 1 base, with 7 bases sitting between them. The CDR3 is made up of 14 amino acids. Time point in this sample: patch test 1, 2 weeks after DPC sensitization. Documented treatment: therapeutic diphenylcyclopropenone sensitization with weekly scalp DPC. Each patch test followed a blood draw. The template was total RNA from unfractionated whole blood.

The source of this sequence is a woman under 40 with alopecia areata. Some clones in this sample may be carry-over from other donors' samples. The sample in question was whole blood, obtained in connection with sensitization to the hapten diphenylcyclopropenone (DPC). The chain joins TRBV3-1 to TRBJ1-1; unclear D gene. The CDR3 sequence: CASSQVVQNTEAFF. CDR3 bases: TGTGCCAGCAGCCAAGTAGTACAGAACACTGAAGCTTTCTTT.